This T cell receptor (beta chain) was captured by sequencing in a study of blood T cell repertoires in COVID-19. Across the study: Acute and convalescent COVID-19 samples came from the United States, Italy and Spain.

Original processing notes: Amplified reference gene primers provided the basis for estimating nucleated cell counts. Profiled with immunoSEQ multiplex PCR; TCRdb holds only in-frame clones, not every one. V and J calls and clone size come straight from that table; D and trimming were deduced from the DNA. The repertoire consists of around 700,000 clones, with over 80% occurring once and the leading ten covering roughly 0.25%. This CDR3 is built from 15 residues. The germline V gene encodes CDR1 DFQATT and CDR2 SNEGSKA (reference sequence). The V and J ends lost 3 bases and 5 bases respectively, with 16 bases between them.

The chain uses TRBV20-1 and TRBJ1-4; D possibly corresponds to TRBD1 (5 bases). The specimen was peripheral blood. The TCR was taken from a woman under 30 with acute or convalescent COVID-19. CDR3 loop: CSASDPGGRNEKLFF. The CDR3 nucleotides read TGCAGTGCTAGTGATCCCGGGGGGAGGAATGAAAAACTGTTTTTT.